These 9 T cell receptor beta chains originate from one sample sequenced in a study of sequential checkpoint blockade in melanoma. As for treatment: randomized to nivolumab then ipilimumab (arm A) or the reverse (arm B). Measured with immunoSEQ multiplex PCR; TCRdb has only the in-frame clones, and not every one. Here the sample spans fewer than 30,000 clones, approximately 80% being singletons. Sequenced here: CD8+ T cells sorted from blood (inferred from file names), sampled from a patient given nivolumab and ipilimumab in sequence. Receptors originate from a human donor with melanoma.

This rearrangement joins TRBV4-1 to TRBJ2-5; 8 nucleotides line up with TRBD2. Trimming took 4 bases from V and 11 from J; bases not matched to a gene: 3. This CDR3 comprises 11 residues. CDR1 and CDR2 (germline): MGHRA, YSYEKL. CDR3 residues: CASSPGGEQYF. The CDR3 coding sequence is TGCGCCAGCAGCCCCGGGGGGGAGCAGTACTTC.

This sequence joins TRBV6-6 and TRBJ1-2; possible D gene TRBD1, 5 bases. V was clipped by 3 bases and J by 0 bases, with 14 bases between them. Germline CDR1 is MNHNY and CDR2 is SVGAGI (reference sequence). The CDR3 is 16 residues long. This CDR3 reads CASSYLSGGANYGYTF. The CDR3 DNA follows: TGTGCCAGCAGTTATTTGTCGGGGGGGGCTAACTATGGCTACACCTTC.

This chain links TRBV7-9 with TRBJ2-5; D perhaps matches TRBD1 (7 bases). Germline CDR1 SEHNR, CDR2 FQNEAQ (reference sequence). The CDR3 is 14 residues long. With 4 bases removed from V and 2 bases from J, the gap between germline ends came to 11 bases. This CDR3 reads CASSWRGQQETQYF. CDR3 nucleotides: TGTGCCAGCAGCTGGAGGGGACAGCAAGAGACCCAGTACTTC.

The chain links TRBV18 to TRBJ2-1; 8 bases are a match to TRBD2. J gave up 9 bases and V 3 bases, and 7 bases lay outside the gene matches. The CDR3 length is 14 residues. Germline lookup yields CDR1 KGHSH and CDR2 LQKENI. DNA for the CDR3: TGTGCCAGCTCACCCAGAGCGGGGGAGGGTGAGCAGTTCTTC. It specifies CASSPRAGEGEQFF.

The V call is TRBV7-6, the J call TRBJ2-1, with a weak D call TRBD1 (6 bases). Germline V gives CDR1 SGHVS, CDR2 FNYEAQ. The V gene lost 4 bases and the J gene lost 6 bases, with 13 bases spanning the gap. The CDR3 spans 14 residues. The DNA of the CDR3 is TGTGCCAGCAGCTACGGGACACCAGGCAATGAGCAGTTCTTC. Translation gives CASSYGTPGNEQFF.

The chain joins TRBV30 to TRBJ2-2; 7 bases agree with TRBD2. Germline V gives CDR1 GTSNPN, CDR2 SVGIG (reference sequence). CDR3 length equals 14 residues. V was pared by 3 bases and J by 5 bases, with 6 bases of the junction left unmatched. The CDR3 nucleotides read TGTGCCTGGAGCGGGGGGTGGATAACCGGGGAGCTGTTTTTT. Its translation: CAWSGGWITGELFF.

CDR3 coding DNA: TGTGCCAGCAGCCCTACGGCGGGGTCCTCCTACGAGCAGTACTTC. Translated: CASSPTAGSSYEQYF. V is TRBV7-9 and J is TRBJ2-5; tentatively, D is TRBD2 (6 bases). The better agreement between TRBJ2-7 and the DNA end casts doubt on the J call. Germline lookup yields CDR1 SEHNR and CDR2 FQNEAQ (reference sequence). The CDR3 loop spans 15 amino acids.

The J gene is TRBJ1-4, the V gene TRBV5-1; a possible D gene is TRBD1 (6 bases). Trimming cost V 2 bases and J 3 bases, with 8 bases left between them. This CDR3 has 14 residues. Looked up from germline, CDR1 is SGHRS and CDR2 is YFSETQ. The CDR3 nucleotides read TGCGCCAGCAGCTTTGGACAGTCTAATGAAAAACTGTTTTTT. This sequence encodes CASSFGQSNEKLFF.

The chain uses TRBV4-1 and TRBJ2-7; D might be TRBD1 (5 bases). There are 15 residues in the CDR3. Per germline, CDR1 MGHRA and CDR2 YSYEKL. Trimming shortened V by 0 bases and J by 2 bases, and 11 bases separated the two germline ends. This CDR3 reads CASSQEIRQTYEQYF. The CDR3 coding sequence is TGCGCCAGCAGCCAAGAGATAAGACAGACCTACGAGCAGTACTTC.